Presented here are 30 T cell receptor beta chains from one specimen sequenced in a study of cytomegalovirus exposure and HLA in healthy donors. Amplification used 60 Vbeta primers and 13 Jbeta primers. The repertoire was sequenced with immunoSEQ multiplex PCR; TCRdb's copy has only in-frame clones and lacks some. This table holds around 120,000 clones, about three quarters found once. Sequenced input: PBMCs. The source of these receptors is a woman between 40 and 50 years old in good health and CMV-seropositive.

The gene calls are TRBV5-1 and TRBJ2-7, with D tentatively TRBD2 (6 bases). CDR1 is SGHRS and CDR2 is YFSETQ in the germline V gene. The CDR3 is 16 residues long. Trimming took 1 base from V and 2 from J, leaving 16 bases between them. CDR3 loop: CASSLNSGATPYEQYF. CDR3 nucleotide sequence: TGCGCCAGCAGCTTGAACTCGGGAGCAACCCCCTACGAGCAGTACTTC.

The CDR3, as DNA: TGCGCCAGCAGCCCGCAGGGGGGTCACACTGAAGCTTTCTTT. Residues: CASSPQGGHTEAFF. The chain is built from TRBV5-1 and TRBJ1-1; 7 bases align to TRBD1. After removal of 4 bases from V and 3 bases from J, the junction contained 6 bases not matched to a gene. Germline CDR1 reads SGHRS; CDR2 reads YFSETQ. The CDR3 consists of 14 residues.

This chain connects TRBV18 to TRBJ2-7; TRBD1 might be the D (5 bases). Per the germline V gene, CDR1 is KGHSH and CDR2 is LQKENI. V lost 3 bases and J lost 0, with 15 bases in between. The CDR3 has 16 amino acids. The CDR3 DNA follows: TGTGCCAGCTCACCCGTACAGGTCCCGAGCTCCTACGAGCAGTACTTC. Its protein is CASSPVQVPSSYEQYF.

This chain connects TRBV25-1 to TRBJ2-3; 11 bases are a match to TRBD1. Looked up from germline, CDR1 is MGHDK and CDR2 is SYGVNS. CDR3 length: 18 residues. V lost 5 bases and J lost 4; bases outside the gene matches: 14. CDR3 residues: CASSPSPGTGGDSDTQYF. As DNA, the CDR3 is TGTGCCAGCAGTCCCTCACCCGGGACAGGGGGTGACTCAGATACGCAGTATTTT.

As concerns this clone: Other DNA sequences in this specimen translate into the identical CDR3. The V gene is TRBV5-1, the J gene TRBJ1-1, with TRBD1 matching over 8 bases. Germline V gene sequence: CDR1 SGHRS, CDR2 YFSETQ. V gave up 4 bases and J gave up 1 base; unmatched junction bases: 3. The CDR3 contains 14 residues. Here the CDR3 reads CASSAGTGNTEAFF. In nucleotides, the CDR3 is TGCGCCAGCAGCGCGGGGACAGGGAACACTGAAGCTTTCTTT.

The chain is built from TRBV7-9 and TRBJ1-1; 7 bases line up with TRBD1. Germline CDR1 SEHNR, CDR2 FQNEAQ (reference sequence). The CDR3 sequence is 16 residues long. V shed 4 bases and J 4 bases; nucleotides not matched to a gene: 12. The chain's CDR3 is CASSSTRRGGLTEAFF. For the CDR3, the DNA is TGTGCCAGCAGCTCCACTCGACGAGGGGGCCTCACTGAAGCTTTCTTT.

This chain uses TRBV30 with TRBJ1-2; D possibly corresponds to TRBD1 (5 bases). Trimming took off 2 bases at V and 5 bases at J, with 15 bases between the two ends. CDR1 GTSNPN and CDR2 SVGIG come from the germline V gene (reference sequence). There are 14 residues in the CDR3. The CDR3 reads CAWSILGLGYGYTF. CDR3 nucleotide sequence: TGTGCCTGGAGTATCTTGGGACTGGGTTATGGCTACACCTTC.

V usage is TRBV9 and J usage is TRBJ2-7; TRBD1 is a possible D gene (6 bases). Trimming removed 4 bases at V and 0 bases at J, with 11 bases between. The CDR3 is 14 residues long. The germline CDR1 and CDR2 sequences are SGDLS and YYNGEE. CDR3 DNA: TGTGCCAGCAGCCCCCACAGGGTCTCCTACGAGCAGTACTTC. Amino acid sequence: CASSPHRVSYEQYF.

In DNA, the CDR3 is TGTGCCAGCAGCGTCGGACAGGGGCTCTCCTACGAGCAGTACTTC. Protein sequence: CASSVGQGLSYEQYF. This sequence joins TRBV9 and TRBJ2-7, with TRBD1 identical over 9 bases. Germline trimming cut 2 bases from V and 0 bases from J; bases unmatched to any gene: 3. The CDR3 runs 15 residues. The V gene's germline CDR1 is SGDLS and CDR2 YYNGEE.

The V call is TRBV4-3, the J call TRBJ1-2; D remains ambiguous. Trimming took 2 bases from V and 8 from J, leaving 15 bases between them. CDR1 and CDR2 from the germline V gene are LGHNA and YSLEER. The CDR3 has 14 amino acids. DNA of the CDR3: TGCGCCAGCAGCCAACTGATGACTTATGAAGGCTACACCTTC. Amino acid sequence: CASSQLMTYEGYTF.

The J gene is TRBJ2-2, the V gene TRBV5-5; perhaps TRBD2 as D (5 bases). CDR1 is SGHKS, CDR2 YYEKEE, per germline (reference sequence). The germline V and J ends were trimmed by 3 bases and 2 bases, with 14 bases remaining between them. The CDR3 totals 16 residues. The CDR3 sequence: CASSSGSNLNTGELFF. The CDR3 bases are TGTGCCAGCAGCTCGGGGTCAAACTTAAACACCGGGGAGCTGTTTTTT.

The chain uses TRBV11-3 and TRBJ2-2, with D maybe TRBD2 (5 bases). CDR3 length equals 13 residues. The ends were cut back, 3 bases at V and 6 bases at J, with 8 bases in the middle. Germline CDR1 reads SGHNT; CDR2 reads YENEEA. CDR3 loop: CASSFTGAGELFF. Here the CDR3 DNA reads TGTGCCAGCAGCTTCACCGGGGCCGGGGAGCTGTTTTTT. The variable domain in full, with the rest retrieved from reference TRBV11-3 and TRBJ2-2, is EAGVVQSPRYKIIEKKQPVAFWCNPISGHNTLYWYLQNLGQGPELLIRYENEEAVDDSQLPKDRFSAERLKGVDSTLKIQPAELGDSAVYLCASSFTGAGELFFGEGSRLTVL.

This clone was seen a single time. The chain is built from TRBV2 and TRBJ1-2; 8 nucleotides agree with TRBD1. CDR1 SNHLY and CDR2 FYNNEI come from the germline V gene. The trim removed 3 bases at V and 6 bases at J, leaving 15 bases unmatched. This CDR3 is 17 amino acids long. CDR3 sequence (DNA): TGTGCCAGCAGTGATTGGACAGGGAAAGGTTTTCGGAATGGCTACACCTTC. Encoded protein: CASSDWTGKGFRNGYTF.

The chain recombines TRBV4-2 with TRBJ1-1; D possibly corresponds to TRBD1 (6 bases). The germline V gene has CDR1 LGHNA and CDR2 YNFKEQ. V lost 4 bases to trimming and J lost 11 bases, with 17 bases between them. This CDR3 comprises 13 residues. CDR3 loop: CASSRDEGGTAFF. In nucleotides, the CDR3 is TGTGCCAGCAGCCGAGATGAGGGGGGGACTGCTTTCTTT.

The V gene is TRBV6-5, the J gene TRBJ2-7, with 8 positions matching TRBD1. The CDR3 is made up of 15 amino acids. Germline CDR1 and CDR2: MNHEY and SVGAGI. V lost 6 bases and J lost 5; bases outside the gene matches: 12. The CDR3 spells CASSRQGRGVNEQYF. The CDR3 nucleotides read TGTGCCAGCAGCCGACAGGGGCGAGGGGTGAACGAGCAGTACTTC.

This rearrangement joins TRBV6-5 to TRBJ2-1; D possibly corresponds to TRBD1 (6 bases). There are 14 residues in the CDR3. V was trimmed by 0 bases and J by 8 bases, leaving 11 bases between them. Looked up from germline, CDR1 is MNHEY and CDR2 is SVGAGI. The CDR3, as DNA: TGTGCCAGCAGTTACTCGAGGGGGTGGGATGAGCAGTTCTTC. Translated, it gives CASSYSRGWDEQFF.

This sequence joins TRBV9 and TRBJ2-7, with TRBD2 matching over 9 bases. J was trimmed by 1 base and V by 0 bases; bases with no gene match: 2. CDR3 size: 15 residues. CDR1 SGDLS and CDR2 YYNGEE come from the germline V gene. The CDR3 DNA follows: TGTGCCAGCAGCGTAGGCGGGAGGGGGTCCTACGAGCAGTACTTC. Translating gives CASSVGGRGSYEQYF.

The rearrangement links TRBV7-9 to TRBJ1-1, with TRBD1 matching over 11 bases. Germline lookup yields CDR1 SEHNR and CDR2 FQNEAQ (reference sequence). The V gene end was trimmed by 5 bases and the J gene end by 4 bases; junction bases not matched to a gene: 6. The CDR3 has 15 residues. The CDR3 is CASSRAGTGGTEAFF. The CDR3 coding sequence is TGTGCCAGCAGCCGAGCCGGGACAGGGGGCACTGAAGCTTTCTTT.

This clone has a handful of counts. The rearrangement links TRBV5-4 to TRBJ1-2; 7 bases agree with TRBD1. This CDR3 comprises 14 residues. From germline, CDR1 is SGHNT and CDR2 YYREEE (reference sequence). J lost 5 bases, V lost 0 bases, and 4 bases had no gene match. The CDR3 DNA reads as TGTGCCAGCAGCTTGGTGGGACAGCCATATGGCTACACCTTC. Its translation: CASSLVGQPYGYTF.

This clone was recorded a few times. The chain carries TRBV5-1 and TRBJ2-5; 7 bases are shared with TRBD1. Germline V gene sequence: CDR1 SGHRS, CDR2 YFSETQ. This CDR3 is built from 15 residues. V was pared by 3 bases and J by 1 base, with 6 bases of the junction left unmatched. DNA for the CDR3: TGCGCCAGCAGCTGGGACAGTTCCCCCCAAGAGACCCAGTACTTC. Its translation is CASSWDSSPQETQYF.

The rearrangement uses TRBV11-2 and TRBJ2-1; 10 bases are shared with TRBD2. V dropped 5 bases and J dropped 6; count of bases not matched to a gene: 7. In germline, CDR1 is SGHAT, CDR2 FQNNGV. The CDR3 contains 15 residues. The CDR3 region has the DNA TGTGCCAGCAGCCTTCTAGCGGGAGACGGCAATGAGCAGTTCTTC. Protein product: CASSLLAGDGNEQFF.

The chain combines TRBV27 with TRBJ2-3; 10 nucleotides align to TRBD2. This CDR3 spans 15 amino acids. Germline V gives CDR1 MNHEY, CDR2 SMNVEV (reference sequence). V shed 2 bases, J shed 3 bases, and the junction held 2 bases outside the gene matches. The CDR3 spells CASSLRTSGTDTQYF. CDR3 nucleotide sequence: TGTGCCAGCAGTTTAAGGACTAGCGGTACAGATACGCAGTATTTT.

V is TRBV5-1 and J is TRBJ2-2, with D maybe TRBD2 (6 bases). V shed 5 bases and J shed 0 bases, with 8 bases lying between them. This CDR3 is 14 amino acids long. Germline V gene lookup returns CDR1 SGHRS and CDR2 YFSETQ. The CDR3 coding sequence is TGCGCCAGCAGGGCGGGAACGAACACCGGGGAGCTGTTTTTT. Protein product: CASRAGTNTGELFF.

The chain combines TRBV25-1 with TRBJ1-5; D possibly corresponds to TRBD1 (5 bases). Between the trimmed V and J ends, which lost 3 bases and 3 bases, there was a span of 9 bases. The CDR3 has 14 amino acids. Germline assignment: CDR1 MGHDK and CDR2 SYGVNS. The CDR3 region has the DNA TGTGCCAGCAGTGAGTCAGGGAACAATCAGCCCCAGCATTTT. Translated, it gives CASSESGNNQPQHF.

This chain uses TRBV5-1 with TRBJ1-2; no definite D call. The CDR3 is 13 amino acids. Germline V gene lookup returns CDR1 SGHRS and CDR2 YFSETQ. With 0 bases removed from V and 2 bases from J, the gap between germline ends came to 5 bases. The CDR3 spells CASSLAENYGYTF. The DNA of the CDR3 is TGCGCCAGCAGCTTGGCAGAAAACTATGGCTACACCTTC. The full variable domain, rest sourced from reference TRBV5-1 and TRBJ1-2, is KAGVTQTPRYLIKTRGQQVTLSCSPISGHRSVSWYQQTPGQGLQFLFEYFSETQRNKGNFPGRFSGRQFSNSRSEMNVSTLELGDSALYLCASSLAENYGYTFGSGTRLTVV.

CDR3 residues: CASSYGGSLNYGYTF. The CDR3 DNA is TGTGCCAGCAGTTACGGCGGCAGCCTTAACTATGGCTACACCTTC. The chain recombines TRBV6-5 with TRBJ1-2; D remains ambiguous. The CDR3 runs to 15 residues. V shed 2 bases and J shed 1 base, with 11 bases lying between them. Germline CDR1 reads MNHEY; CDR2 reads SVGAGI.

J is TRBJ2-3 and V is TRBV29-1; D not resolved. The V and J ends lost 7 bases and 0 bases respectively, with 14 bases between them. Germline assignment: CDR1 SQVTM and CDR2 ANQGSEA. This CDR3 has 14 residues. CDR3 coding DNA: TGCAGCGCCAAGACAACCCCTAGCACAGATACGCAGTATTTT. This encodes CSAKTTPSTDTQYF.

This chain links TRBV19 with TRBJ2-1; D perhaps matches TRBD2 (5 bases). The CDR3 spans 15 residues. Germline V gene lookup returns CDR1 LNHDA and CDR2 SQIVND (reference sequence). Trimming stripped 1 base from V and 4 bases from J, with 11 bases between. For the CDR3, the DNA is TGTGCCAGTAGTATAGTTGGCGGGCTATACAATGAGCAGTTCTTC. This codes for CASSIVGGLYNEQFF.

This clone was detected a few times. The chain joins TRBV29-1 to TRBJ2-5; 9 bases agree with TRBD2. Germline-derived CDR1 and CDR2 are SQVTM and ANQGSEA. CDR3 size: 14 residues. Trimming cost V 6 bases and J 5 bases; bases outside gene matches: 10. CDR3: CSVDGRGGGETQYF. The CDR3 DNA is TGCAGCGTCGACGGGCGGGGGGGCGGGGAGACCCAGTACTTC. Drawing the rest from reference TRBV29-1 and TRBJ2-5, the complete variable domain is SAVISQKPSRDICQRGTSLTIQCQVDSQVTMMFWYRQQPGQSLTLIATANQGSEATYESGFVIDKFPISRPNLTFSTLTVSNMSPEDSSIYLCSVDGRGGGETQYFGPGTRLLVL.

This clone showed up just a few times. CDR3 loop: CASSLEVGGMYSNQPQHF. CDR3 nucleotide sequence: TGTGCCAGCAGCTTGGAGGTGGGAGGAATGTATAGCAATCAGCCCCAGCATTTT. This chain uses TRBV5-8 with TRBJ1-5; the D is unclear. Germline values: CDR1 SGHTS, CDR2 YDEGEE. The V gene lost 0 bases and the J gene lost 0 bases, with 16 bases spanning the gap. The CDR3 spans 18 residues.